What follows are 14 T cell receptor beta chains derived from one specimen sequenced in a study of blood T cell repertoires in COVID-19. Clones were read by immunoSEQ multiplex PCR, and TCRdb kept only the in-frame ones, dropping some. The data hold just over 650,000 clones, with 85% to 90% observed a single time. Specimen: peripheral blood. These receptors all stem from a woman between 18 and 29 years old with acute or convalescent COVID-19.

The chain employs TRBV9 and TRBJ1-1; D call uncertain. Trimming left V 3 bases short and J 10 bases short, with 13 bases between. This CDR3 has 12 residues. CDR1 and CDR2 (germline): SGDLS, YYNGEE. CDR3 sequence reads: CASSGPRVGAFF. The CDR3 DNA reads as TGTGCCAGCAGCGGACCTCGGGTAGGAGCTTTCTTT.

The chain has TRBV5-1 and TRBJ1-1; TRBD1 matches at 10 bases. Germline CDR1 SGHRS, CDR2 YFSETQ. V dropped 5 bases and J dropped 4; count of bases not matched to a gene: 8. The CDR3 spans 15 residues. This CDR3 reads CASRLRQGAGTEAFF. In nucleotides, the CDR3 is TGCGCCAGCAGGCTCCGACAGGGGGCGGGCACTGAAGCTTTCTTT. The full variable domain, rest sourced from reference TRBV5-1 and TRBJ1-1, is KAGVTQTPRYLIKTRGQQVTLSCSPISGHRSVSWYQQTPGQGLQFLFEYFSETQRNKGNFPGRFSGRQFSNSRSEMNVSTLELGDSALYLCASRLRQGAGTEAFFGQGTRLTVV.

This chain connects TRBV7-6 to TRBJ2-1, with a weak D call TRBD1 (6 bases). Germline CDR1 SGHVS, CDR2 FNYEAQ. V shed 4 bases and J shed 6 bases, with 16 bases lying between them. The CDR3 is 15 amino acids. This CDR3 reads CASSSIYLGANEQFF. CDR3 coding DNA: TGTGCCAGCAGCTCGATATACCTGGGGGCCAATGAGCAGTTCTTC.

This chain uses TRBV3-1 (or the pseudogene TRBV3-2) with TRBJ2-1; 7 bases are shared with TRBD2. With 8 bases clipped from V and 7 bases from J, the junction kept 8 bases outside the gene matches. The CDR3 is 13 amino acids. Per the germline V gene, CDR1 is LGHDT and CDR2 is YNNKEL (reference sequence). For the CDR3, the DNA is TGTGCCAGCCGGGGGACTATCTTTAATGAGCAGTTCTTC. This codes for CASRGTIFNEQFF.

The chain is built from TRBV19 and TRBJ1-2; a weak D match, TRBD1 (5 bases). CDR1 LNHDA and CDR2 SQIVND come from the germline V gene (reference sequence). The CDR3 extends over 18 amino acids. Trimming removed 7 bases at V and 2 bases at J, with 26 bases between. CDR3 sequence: CASKFGESGLLTNYGYTF. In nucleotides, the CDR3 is TGTGCCAGTAAATTTGGTGAGTCAGGGTTGCTGACGAACTATGGCTACACCTTC.

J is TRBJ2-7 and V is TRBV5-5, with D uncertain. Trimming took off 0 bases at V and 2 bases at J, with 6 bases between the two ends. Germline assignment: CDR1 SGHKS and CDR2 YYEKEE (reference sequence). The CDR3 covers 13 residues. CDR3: CASSLAPAYEQYF. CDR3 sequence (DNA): TGTGCCAGCAGCTTGGCCCCCGCCTACGAGCAGTACTTC.

In nucleotides, the CDR3 is TGTGCCAGCTCACCCGGGAGGGCTAATGAAAAACTGTTTTTT. This encodes CASSPGRANEKLFF. The chain has TRBV18 and TRBJ1-4, with no clear D. The CDR3 consists of 14 residues. Germline loops: CDR1 KGHSH, CDR2 LQKENI. V lost 3 bases and J 3 bases, leaving 8 bases between the germline ends.

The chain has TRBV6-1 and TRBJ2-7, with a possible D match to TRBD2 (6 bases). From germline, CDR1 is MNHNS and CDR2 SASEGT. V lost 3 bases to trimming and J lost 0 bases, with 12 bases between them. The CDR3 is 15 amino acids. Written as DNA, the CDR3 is TGTGCCAGCAGTGAGGAGGGGACGAGCTCCTACGAGCAGTACTTC. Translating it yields CASSEEGTSSYEQYF.

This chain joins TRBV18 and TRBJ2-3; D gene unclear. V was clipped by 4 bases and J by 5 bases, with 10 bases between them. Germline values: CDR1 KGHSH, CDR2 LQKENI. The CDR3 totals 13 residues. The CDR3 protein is CASSLRSLDTQYF. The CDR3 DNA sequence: TGTGCCAGCTCACTTAGGAGCTTAGATACGCAGTATTTT. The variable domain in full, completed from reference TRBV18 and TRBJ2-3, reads NAGVMQNPRHLVRRRGQEARLRCSPMKGHSHVYWYRQLPEEGLKFMVYLQKENIIDESGMPKERFSAEFPKEGPSILRIQQVVRGDSAAYFCASSLRSLDTQYFGPGTRLTVL.

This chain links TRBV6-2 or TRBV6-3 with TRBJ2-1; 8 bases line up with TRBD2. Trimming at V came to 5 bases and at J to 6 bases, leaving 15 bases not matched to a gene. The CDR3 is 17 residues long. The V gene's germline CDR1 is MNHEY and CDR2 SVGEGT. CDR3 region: CASSNRPKAGAPNEQFF. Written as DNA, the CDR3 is TGTGCCAGCAGTAACCGCCCCAAAGCGGGGGCACCCAATGAGCAGTTCTTC.

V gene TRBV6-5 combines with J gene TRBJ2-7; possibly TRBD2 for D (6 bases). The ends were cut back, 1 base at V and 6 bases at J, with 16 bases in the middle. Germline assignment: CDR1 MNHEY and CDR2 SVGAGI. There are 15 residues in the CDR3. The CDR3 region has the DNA TGTGCCAGCAGTTACTTTTCCGCGGGGAGCGGCGAGCAGTACTTC. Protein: CASSYFSAGSGEQYF.

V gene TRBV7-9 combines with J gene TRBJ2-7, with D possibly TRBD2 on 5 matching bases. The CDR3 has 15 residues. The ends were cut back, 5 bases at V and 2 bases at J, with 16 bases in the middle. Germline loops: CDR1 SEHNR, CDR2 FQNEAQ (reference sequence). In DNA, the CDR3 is TGTGCCAGCAGCCCCCGGGATGGGCCTCCCTACGAGCAGTACTTC. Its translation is CASSPRDGPPYEQYF.

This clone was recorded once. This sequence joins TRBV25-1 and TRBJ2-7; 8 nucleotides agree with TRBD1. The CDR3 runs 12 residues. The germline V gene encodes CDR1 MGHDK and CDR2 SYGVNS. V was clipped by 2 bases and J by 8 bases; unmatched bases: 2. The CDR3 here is CASSERTGKQYF. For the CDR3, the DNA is TGTGCCAGCAGTGAAAGGACAGGGAAGCAGTACTTC.

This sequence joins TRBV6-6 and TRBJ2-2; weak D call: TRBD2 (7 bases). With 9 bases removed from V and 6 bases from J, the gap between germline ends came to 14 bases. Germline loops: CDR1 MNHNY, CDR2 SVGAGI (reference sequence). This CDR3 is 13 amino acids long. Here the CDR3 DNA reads TGTGCCAGACGGGGGGCGCGGGCCGGGGAGCTGTTTTTT. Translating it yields CARRGARAGELFF.